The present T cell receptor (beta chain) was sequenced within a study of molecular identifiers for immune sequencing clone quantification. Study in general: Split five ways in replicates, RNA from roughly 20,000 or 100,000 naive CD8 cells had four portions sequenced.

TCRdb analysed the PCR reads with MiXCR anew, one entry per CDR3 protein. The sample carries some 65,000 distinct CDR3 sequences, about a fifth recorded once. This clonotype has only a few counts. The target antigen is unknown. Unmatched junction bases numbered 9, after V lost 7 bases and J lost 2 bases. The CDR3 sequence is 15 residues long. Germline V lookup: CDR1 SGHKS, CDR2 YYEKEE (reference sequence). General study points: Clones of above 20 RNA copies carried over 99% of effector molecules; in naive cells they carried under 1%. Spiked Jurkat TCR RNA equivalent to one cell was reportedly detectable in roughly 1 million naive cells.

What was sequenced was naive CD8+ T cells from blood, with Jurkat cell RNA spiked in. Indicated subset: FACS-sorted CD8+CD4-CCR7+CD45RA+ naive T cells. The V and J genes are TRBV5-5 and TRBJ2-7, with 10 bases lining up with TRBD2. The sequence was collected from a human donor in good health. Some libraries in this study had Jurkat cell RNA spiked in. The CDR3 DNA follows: TGTGCCAGCCGCACCGGGACTAGCGCCGCCTACGAGCAGTACTTC. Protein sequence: CASRTGTSAAYEQYF.